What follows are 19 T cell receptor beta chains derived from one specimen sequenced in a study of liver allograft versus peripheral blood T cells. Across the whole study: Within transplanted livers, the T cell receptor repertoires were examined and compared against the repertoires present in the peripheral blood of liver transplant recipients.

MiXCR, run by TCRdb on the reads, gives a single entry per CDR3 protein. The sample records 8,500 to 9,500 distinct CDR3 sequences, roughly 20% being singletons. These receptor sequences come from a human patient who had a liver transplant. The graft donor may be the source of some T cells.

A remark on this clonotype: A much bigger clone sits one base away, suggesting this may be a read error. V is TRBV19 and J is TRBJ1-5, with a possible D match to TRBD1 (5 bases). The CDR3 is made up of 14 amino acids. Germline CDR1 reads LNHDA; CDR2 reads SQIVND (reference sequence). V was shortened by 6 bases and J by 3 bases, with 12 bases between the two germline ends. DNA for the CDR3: TGTGCCAGTAGAATTGTGGGGACCAATCAGCCCCAGCATTTT. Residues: CASRIVGTNQPQHF.

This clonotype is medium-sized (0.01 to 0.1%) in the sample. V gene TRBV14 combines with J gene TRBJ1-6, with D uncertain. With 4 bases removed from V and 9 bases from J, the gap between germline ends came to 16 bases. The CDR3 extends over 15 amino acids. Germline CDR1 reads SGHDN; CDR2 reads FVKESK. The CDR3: CASSRRRTGGSPLHF. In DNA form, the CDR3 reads TGTGCCAGCAGCCGCCGACGGACGGGTGGTTCACCCCTCCACTTT.

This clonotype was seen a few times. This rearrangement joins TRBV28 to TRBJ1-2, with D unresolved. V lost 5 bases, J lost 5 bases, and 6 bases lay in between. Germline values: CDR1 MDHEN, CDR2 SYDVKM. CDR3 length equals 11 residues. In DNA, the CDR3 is TGTGCCAGCAGTCCGAAGTATGGCTACACCTTC. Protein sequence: CASSPKYGYTF.

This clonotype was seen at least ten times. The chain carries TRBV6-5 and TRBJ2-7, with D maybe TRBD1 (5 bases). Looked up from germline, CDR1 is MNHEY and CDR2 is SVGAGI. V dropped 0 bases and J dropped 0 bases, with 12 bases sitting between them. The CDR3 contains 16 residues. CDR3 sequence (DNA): TGTGCCAGCAGTTACTCGACCCCTAGGGGCTCCTACGAGCAGTACTTC. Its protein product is CASSYSTPRGSYEQYF.

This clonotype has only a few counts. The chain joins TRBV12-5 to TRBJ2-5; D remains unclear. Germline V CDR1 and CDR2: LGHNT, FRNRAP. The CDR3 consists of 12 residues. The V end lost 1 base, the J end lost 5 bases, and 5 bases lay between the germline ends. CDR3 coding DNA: TGTGCTAGTGGTTTGGACAAGGAGACCCAGTACTTC. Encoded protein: CASGLDKETQYF.

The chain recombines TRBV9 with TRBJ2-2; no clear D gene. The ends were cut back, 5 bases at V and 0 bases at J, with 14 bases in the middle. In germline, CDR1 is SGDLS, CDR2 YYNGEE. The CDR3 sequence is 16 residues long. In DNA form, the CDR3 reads TGTGCCAGCAGTAGGACGGAACCAACGAACACCGGGGAGCTGTTTTTT. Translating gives CASSRTEPTNTGELFF.

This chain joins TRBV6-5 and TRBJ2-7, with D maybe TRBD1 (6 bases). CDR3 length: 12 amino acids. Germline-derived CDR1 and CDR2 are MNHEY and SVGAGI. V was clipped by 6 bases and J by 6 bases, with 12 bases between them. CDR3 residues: CASSSGEREQYF. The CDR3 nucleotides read TGTGCCAGCAGCTCAGGGGAGCGCGAGCAGTACTTC.

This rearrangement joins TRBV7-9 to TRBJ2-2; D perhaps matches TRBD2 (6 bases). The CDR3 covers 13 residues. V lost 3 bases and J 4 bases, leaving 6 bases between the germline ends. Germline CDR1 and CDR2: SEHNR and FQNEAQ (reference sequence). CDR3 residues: CASSFGGTGELFF. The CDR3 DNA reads TGTGCCAGCAGCTTCGGGGGCACCGGGGAGCTGTTTTTT.

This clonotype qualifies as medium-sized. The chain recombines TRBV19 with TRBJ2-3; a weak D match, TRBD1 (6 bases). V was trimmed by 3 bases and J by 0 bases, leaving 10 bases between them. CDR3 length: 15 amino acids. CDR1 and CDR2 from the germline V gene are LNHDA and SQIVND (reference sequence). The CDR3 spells CASSMGQHSTDTQYF. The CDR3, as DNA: TGTGCCAGTAGTATGGGACAACATAGCACAGATACGCAGTATTTT.

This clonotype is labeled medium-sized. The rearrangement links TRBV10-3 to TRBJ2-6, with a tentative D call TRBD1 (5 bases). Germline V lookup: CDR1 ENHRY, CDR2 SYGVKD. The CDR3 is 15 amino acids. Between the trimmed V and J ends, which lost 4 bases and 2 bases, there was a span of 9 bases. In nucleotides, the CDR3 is TGTGCCATCAGTGCCCAGGGCACTGGGGCCAACGTCCTGACTTTC. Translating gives CAISAQGTGANVLTF.

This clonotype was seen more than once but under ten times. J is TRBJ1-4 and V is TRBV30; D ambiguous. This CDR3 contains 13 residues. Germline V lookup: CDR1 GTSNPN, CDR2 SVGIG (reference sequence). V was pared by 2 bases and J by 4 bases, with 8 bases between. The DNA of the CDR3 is TGTGCCTGGAGTACCAGGCATAATGAAAAACTGTTTTTT. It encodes CAWSTRHNEKLFF.

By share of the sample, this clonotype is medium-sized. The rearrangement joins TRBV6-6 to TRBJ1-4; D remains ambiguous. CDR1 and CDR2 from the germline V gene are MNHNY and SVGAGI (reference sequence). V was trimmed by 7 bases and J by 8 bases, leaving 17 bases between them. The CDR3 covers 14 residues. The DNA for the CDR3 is TGTGCCAGCACCTACGGGCCTTTAGAGGAAAAACTGTTTTTT. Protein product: CASTYGPLEEKLFF.

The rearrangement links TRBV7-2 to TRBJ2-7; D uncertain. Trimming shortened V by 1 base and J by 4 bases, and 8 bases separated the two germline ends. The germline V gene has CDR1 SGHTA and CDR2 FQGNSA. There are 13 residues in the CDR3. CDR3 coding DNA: TGTGCCAGCAGCTTAGAGGCGGAATACGAGCAGTACTTC. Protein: CASSLEAEYEQYF.

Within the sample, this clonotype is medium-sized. DNA for the CDR3: TGTGCCAGCAGTCTAGCGTCCTACAATGAGCAGTTCTTC. This gives the protein CASSLASYNEQFF. The J gene is TRBJ2-1, the V gene TRBV28, with D possibly being TRBD2 (6 bases). The CDR3 consists of 13 residues. The V gene lost 5 bases and the J gene lost 1 base, with 6 bases spanning the gap. CDR1 and CDR2 from the germline V gene are MDHEN and SYDVKM. Full variable domain (remainder filled in from reference TRBV28 and TRBJ2-1): DVKVTQSSRYLVKRTGEKVFLECVQDMDHENMFWYRQDPGLGLRLIYFSYDVKMKEKGDIPEGYSVSREKKERFSLILESASTNQTSMYLCASSLASYNEQFFGPGTRLTVL.

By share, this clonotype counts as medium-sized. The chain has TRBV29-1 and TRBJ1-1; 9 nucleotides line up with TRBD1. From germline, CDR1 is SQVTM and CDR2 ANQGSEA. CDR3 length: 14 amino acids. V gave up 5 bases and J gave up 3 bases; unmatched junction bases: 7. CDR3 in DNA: TGCAGCGTTCGGGGGACAGGGAGACACACTGAAGCTTTCTTT. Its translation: CSVRGTGRHTEAFF.

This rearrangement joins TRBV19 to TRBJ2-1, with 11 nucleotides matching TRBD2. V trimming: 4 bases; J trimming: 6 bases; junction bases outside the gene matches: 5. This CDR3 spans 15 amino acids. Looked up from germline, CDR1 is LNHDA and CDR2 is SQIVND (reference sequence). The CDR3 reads CASSRGTSGTNEQFF. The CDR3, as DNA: TGTGCCAGTAGTAGGGGGACTAGCGGTACCAATGAGCAGTTCTTC. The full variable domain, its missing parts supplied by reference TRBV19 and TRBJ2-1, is DGGITQSPKYLFRKEGQNVTLSCEQNLNHDAMYWYRQDPGQGLRLIYYSQIVNDFQKGDIAEGYSVSREKKESFPLTVTSAQKNPTAFYLCASSRGTSGTNEQFFGPGTRLTVL.

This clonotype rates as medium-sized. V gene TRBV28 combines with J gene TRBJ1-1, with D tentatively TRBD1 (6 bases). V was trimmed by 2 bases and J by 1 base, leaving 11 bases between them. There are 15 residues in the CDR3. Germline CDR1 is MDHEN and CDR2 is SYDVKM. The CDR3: CASSLPGTKNTEAFF. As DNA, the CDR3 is TGTGCCAGCAGTTTACCCGGGACAAAGAACACTGAAGCTTTCTTT. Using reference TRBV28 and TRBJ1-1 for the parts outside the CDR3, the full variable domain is DVKVTQSSRYLVKRTGEKVFLECVQDMDHENMFWYRQDPGLGLRLIYFSYDVKMKEKGDIPEGYSVSREKKERFSLILESASTNQTSMYLCASSLPGTKNTEAFFGQGTRLTVV.

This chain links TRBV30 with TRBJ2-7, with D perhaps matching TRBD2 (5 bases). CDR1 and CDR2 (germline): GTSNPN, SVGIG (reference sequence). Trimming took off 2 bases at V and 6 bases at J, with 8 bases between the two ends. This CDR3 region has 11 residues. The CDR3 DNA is TGTGCCTGGAGTTTTGAGGGCGAGCAGTACTTC. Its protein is CAWSFEGEQYF.

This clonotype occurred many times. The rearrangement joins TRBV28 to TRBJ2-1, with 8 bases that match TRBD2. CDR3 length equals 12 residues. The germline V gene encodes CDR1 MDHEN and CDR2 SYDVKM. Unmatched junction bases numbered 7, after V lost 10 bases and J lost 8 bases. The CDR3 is CATSGGPDEQFF. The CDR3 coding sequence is TGTGCCACCTCGGGAGGGCCCGATGAGCAGTTCTTC.